A single sample is the source of the 28 T cell receptor beta chains below, sequenced in a study of CD8+CD57+ T cells in acquired aplastic anemia. An expansion of CD8+CD57+ cells by flow cytometry had been shown in patients chosen for sequencing. Template material for TCR beta VDJ and CDR3 profiling consisted of genomic DNA. MiXCR, run by TCRdb on the reads, gives a single entry per CDR3 protein. The sample records hundreds of thousands of distinct CDR3 sequences, about a third being singletons. Sequencing used sorted CD4+, CD8+, or CD8+CD57+ T cells (not recorded which) from PBMCs. The source is a human donor with aplastic anemia.

This clonotype was recorded at least ten times. V gene TRBV29-1 combines with J gene TRBJ2-5; D gene ambiguous. This CDR3 is 12 amino acids long. In germline, CDR1 is SQVTM, CDR2 ANQGSEA. Trimming took 7 bases from V and 1 from J, leaving 10 bases between them. The CDR3 sequence is CSGRVSQETQYF. CDR3 DNA: TGCAGCGGAAGGGTCAGCCAAGAGACCCAGTACTTC.

This clonotype was seen a few times. This CDR3 reads CASAGSPLHF. DNA for the CDR3: TGTGCCAGCGCGGGGTCACCCCTCCACTTT. This sequence joins TRBV2 and TRBJ1-6, with D hard to call. Trimming cost V 8 bases and J 10 bases, with 6 bases left between them. Germline V gene sequence: CDR1 SNHLY, CDR2 FYNNEI. This CDR3 spans 10 amino acids.

This chain connects TRBV4-3 to TRBJ2-7, with TRBD2 matching 9 bases. This CDR3 has 15 residues. The junction had 4 bases not matched to a gene; V was cut back by 1 base and J by 3 bases. The germline V gene encodes CDR1 LGHNA and CDR2 YSLEER. Here the CDR3 reads CASSQAAGGLYEQYF. As DNA, the CDR3 is TGCGCCAGCAGCCAAGCAGCGGGGGGCCTCTACGAGCAGTACTTC.

The sample holds a few counts of this clonotype. This CDR3 is CASSPRSSYNEQFF. Here the CDR3 DNA reads TGCGCCAGCAGCCCGCGGTCCTCTTACAATGAGCAGTTCTTC. This chain joins TRBV5-1 and TRBJ2-1; D not certain. There are 14 residues in the CDR3. The V gene lost 4 bases and the J gene lost 4 bases, with 12 bases spanning the gap. Germline V lookup: CDR1 SGHRS, CDR2 YFSETQ.

The CDR3 region has the DNA TGTGCCAGCAGGAGGGACAGACACAATGAGCAGTTCTTC. This codes for CASRRDRHNEQFF. The chain combines TRBV25-1 with TRBJ2-1; the match to TRBD1 covers 7 bases. This CDR3 is built from 13 residues. Germline V gene lookup returns CDR1 MGHDK and CDR2 SYGVNS. The J segment lost 5 bases and the V segment lost 6 bases, leaving 4 bases of the junction unmatched. Full variable domain (remainder filled in from reference TRBV25-1 and TRBJ2-1): EADIYQTPRYLVIGTGKKITLECSQTMGHDKMYWYQQDPGMELHLIHYSYGVNSTEKGDLSSESTVSRIRTEHFPLTLESARPSHTSQYLCASRRDRHNEQFFGPGTRLTVL.

The gene calls are TRBV11-3 and TRBJ2-5; 8 nucleotides line up with TRBD1. Germline V gives CDR1 SGHNT, CDR2 YENEEA. V dropped 5 bases and J dropped 4; count of bases not matched to a gene: 12. The CDR3 has 16 residues. Here the CDR3 DNA reads TGTGCCAGCAGCCTAACAGGGGGAGTCGTTGTAGAGACCCAGTACTTC. Translated: CASSLTGGVVVETQYF. Looking up the rest from reference TRBV11-3 and TRBJ2-5 gives the full variable domain: EAGVVQSPRYKIIEKKQPVAFWCNPISGHNTLYWYLQNLGQGPELLIRYENEEAVDDSQLPKDRFSAERLKGVDSTLKIQPAELGDSAVYLCASSLTGGVVVETQYFGPGTRLLVL.

CDR3 protein: CAWQAASSYEQYF. The DNA for the CDR3 is TGTGCCTGGCAAGCGGCGTCCTCCTACGAGCAGTACTTC. The chain is built from TRBV19 and TRBJ2-7, with D perhaps matching TRBD2 (5 bases). The CDR3 is 13 residues long. From germline, CDR1 is LNHDA and CDR2 SQIVND (reference sequence). Trimming took 11 bases from V and 0 from J, leaving 14 bases between them.

The chain joins TRBV2 to TRBJ1-2; 11 bases align to TRBD1. In germline, CDR1 is SNHLY, CDR2 FYNNEI. The CDR3 runs 13 residues. With 6 bases clipped from V and 4 bases from J, the junction kept 1 base outside the gene matches. CDR3 amino acids: CASRGQGAYGYTF. The CDR3 DNA is TGTGCCAGCAGAGGACAGGGGGCCTATGGCTACACCTTC.

This clonotype has a handful of counts. The chain joins TRBV28 to TRBJ2-7; 11 bases line up with TRBD2. Losses at the gene ends were 5 bases for V and 0 bases for J; bases not matched to a gene: 6. The CDR3 covers 16 residues. Germline V gene lookup returns CDR1 MDHEN and CDR2 SYDVKM. The CDR3 DNA is TGTGCCAGCAGTACGACAGGGACTAGCGGCTCCTACGAGCAGTACTTC. It is translated as CASSTTGTSGSYEQYF.

The CDR3 nucleotides read TGTGCCAGCAGCTTAGAACAGAATTTATCACCCCTCCACTTT. Translation gives CASSLEQNLSPLHF. V gene TRBV7-2 combines with J gene TRBJ1-6; D is undetermined. Germline V CDR1 and CDR2: SGHTA, FQGNSA. V was shortened by 1 base and J by 10 bases, with 11 bases between the two germline ends. The CDR3 is made up of 14 amino acids.

This clonotype was seen a few times. V and J are TRBV7-2 and TRBJ2-7, with 12 bases lining up with TRBD2. The CDR3 is made up of 15 amino acids. Looked up from germline, CDR1 is SGHTA and CDR2 is FQGNSA. V dropped 5 bases and J dropped 1; count of bases not matched to a gene: 3. CDR3 DNA: TGTGCCAGCAGCGTAACTAGCGGGGGGTCCTACGAGCAGTACTTC. Translation gives CASSVTSGGSYEQYF.

CDR3 in DNA: TGTGCCAGCAGCCAAAGTCCCGGGACAGGTATGAACACTGAAGCTTTCTTT. Protein: CASSQSPGTGMNTEAFF. V usage is TRBV4-2 and J usage is TRBJ1-1; 8 nucleotides match TRBD1. Germline CDR1 reads LGHNA; CDR2 reads YNFKEQ. Trimming cost V 2 bases and J 0 bases; bases outside gene matches: 8. The CDR3 spans 17 residues.

This clonotype was found a few times. CDR3 residues: CASSYDEISTDTQYF. The DNA for the CDR3 is TGTGCCAGCAGTTACGACGAGATAAGCACAGATACGCAGTATTTT. The chain couples TRBV6-5 to TRBJ2-3; D gene uncertain. CDR1 is MNHEY, CDR2 SVGAGI, per germline. The CDR3 extends over 15 amino acids. The V gene lost 2 bases and the J gene lost 0 bases, with 9 bases spanning the gap.

V usage is TRBV6-5 and J usage is TRBJ1-6; a weak D match, TRBD1 (5 bases). The length of the CDR3 is 14 residues. Trimming took 0 bases from V and 11 from J, leaving 11 bases between them. Germline CDR1 MNHEY, CDR2 SVGAGI. The CDR3 DNA reads TGTGCCAGCAGTTACTCACTTACAGGAACACCCCTCCACTTT. Translating it yields CASSYSLTGTPLHF.

The J gene is TRBJ2-1, the V gene TRBV2, with 11 bases matching TRBD1. V was pared by 6 bases and J by 6 bases, with 7 bases of the junction left unmatched. This CDR3 has 15 residues. Germline CDR1 and CDR2: SNHLY and FYNNEI. The DNA for the CDR3 is TGTGCCAGCAGCGAGGGGACAGGGGGAGGCAATGAGCAGTTCTTC. Amino acid sequence: CASSEGTGGGNEQFF. Looking up the rest from reference TRBV2 and TRBJ2-1 gives the full variable domain: EPEVTQTPSHQVTQMGQEVILRCVPISNHLYFYWYRQILGQKVEFLVSFYNNEISEKSEIFDDQFSVERPDGSNFTLKIRSTKLEDSAMYFCASSEGTGGGNEQFFGPGTRLTVL.

This clonotype was seen at least ten times. The chain carries TRBV10-3 and TRBJ2-1; 8 bases map to TRBD1. The J segment lost 6 bases and the V segment lost 5 bases, leaving 9 bases of the junction unmatched. This CDR3 spans 15 amino acids. Germline V gene lookup returns CDR1 ENHRY and CDR2 SYGVKD. Here the CDR3 reads CAISSQGASTNEQFF. The CDR3 DNA is TGTGCCATCAGTTCCCAGGGGGCGAGTACCAATGAGCAGTTCTTC.

This clonotype has a count of ten or more. This sequence joins TRBV9 and TRBJ1-2; D perhaps matches TRBD1 (5 bases). V lost 5 bases and J 0 bases, leaving 8 bases between the germline ends. CDR1 is SGDLS and CDR2 is YYNGEE in the germline V gene. The CDR3 loop spans 13 amino acids. CDR3 loop: CASSTTANYGYTF. CDR3 coding DNA: TGTGCCAGCAGTACGACAGCTAACTATGGCTACACCTTC.

This sequence joins TRBV20-1 and TRBJ2-1; 15 nucleotides match TRBD2. From germline, CDR1 is DFQATT and CDR2 SNEGSKA (reference sequence). Unmatched junction bases numbered 6, after V lost 1 base and J lost 8 bases. This CDR3 is built from 16 residues. The CDR3 DNA reads TGCAGTGCTAGAGGACTGGGACTAGCGGGAGGCTATGAGCAGTTCTTC. Protein sequence: CSARGLGLAGGYEQFF.

This clonotype was seen ten or more times. The chain uses TRBV15 and TRBJ1-3; no firm D call. V lost 1 base, J lost 0 bases, and 10 bases lay in between. This CDR3 spans 16 amino acids. Germline V gene lookup returns CDR1 LNHNV and CDR2 YYDKDF (reference sequence). The CDR3 region has the DNA TGTGCCACCAGCAGAGGGGCTGCTTTCTCTGGAAACACCATATATTTT. As protein: CATSRGAAFSGNTIYF.

The chain combines TRBV27 with TRBJ1-6, with D possibly matching TRBD1 (5 bases). V shed 4 bases and J shed 0 bases, with 10 bases lying between them. This CDR3 has 16 amino acids. CDR1 is MNHEY and CDR2 is SMNVEV in the germline V gene (reference sequence). CDR3 sequence: CASSSTVRSYNSPLHF. The CDR3 coding sequence is TGTGCCAGCAGTTCGACAGTCCGCTCCTATAATTCACCCCTCCACTTT.

Comment on this clonotype: Germline and junction disagree at one end, which may indicate a read error. This chain links TRBV29-1 with TRBJ1-2; possibly TRBD1 for D (5 bases). Germline values: CDR1 SQVTM, CDR2 ANQGSEA. The CDR3 spans 13 residues. CDR3 amino acids: CSVEGTGVYGYAF. The CDR3 nucleotides read TGCAGCGTTGAAGGAACAGGAGTCTATGGTTACGCCTTC.

Many counts were recorded for this clonotype. The chain combines TRBV12-3 or TRBV12-4 with TRBJ1-5; 7 bases agree with TRBD1. V was clipped by 4 bases and J by 2 bases; unmatched bases: 5. The CDR3 length is 15 residues. The CDR3 sequence: CASSSYDRGNQPQHF. In DNA, the CDR3 is TGTGCCAGCAGTTCATACGACAGGGGCAATCAGCCCCAGCATTTT.

Comments on this clonotype: This may stem from a read error, because a much larger clone lies one nucleotide away. This chain links TRBV7-3 with TRBJ1-2; D might be TRBD1 (6 bases). The germline CDR1 and CDR2 sequences are SGHTA and FQGTGA. Trimming took off 3 bases at V and 6 bases at J, with 11 bases between the two ends. The CDR3 totals 13 residues. CDR3 in amino acids: CASSLGRGHGYTF. The CDR3, as DNA: TGTGCCAGCAGCTTGGGCAGGGGCCATGGCTACACCTTC. Full variable domain (rest looked up from reference TRBV7-3 and TRBJ1-2): GAGVSQTPSNKVTEKGKYVELRCDPISGHTALYWYRQSLGQGPEFLIYFQGTGAADDSGLPNDRFFAVRPEGSVSTLKIQRTERGDSAVYLCASSLGRGHGYTFGSGTRLTVV.

This clonotype was detected once. This could be a read error, since a much larger clone is one nucleotide away. The chain combines TRBV7-2 with TRBJ1-5; no definite D call. Germline V CDR1 and CDR2: SGHTA, FQGNSA. The CDR3 runs 13 residues. The CDR3, as DNA: TGTGCCAGCAGCTTATCCTGGGAGCAGCCCCAGCGTTTT. This translates into CASSLSWEQPQRF.

In this sample, this clonotype turned up many times. The genes are TRBV19 and TRBJ1-3, with 8 bases lining up with TRBD1. V was pared by 3 bases and J by 1 base, with 5 bases of the junction left unmatched. This CDR3 region has 16 residues. Per germline, CDR1 LNHDA and CDR2 SQIVND (reference sequence). DNA for the CDR3: TGTGCCAGTAGTATCTTCGGACAGGGATCTGGAAACACCATATATTTT. Its translation: CASSIFGQGSGNTIYF.

The chain recombines TRBV20-1 with TRBJ1-3, with unresolved D. V shed 1 base and J shed 4 bases, with 8 bases lying between them. The CDR3 loop spans 13 amino acids. CDR1 and CDR2 from the germline V gene are DFQATT and SNEGSKA (reference sequence). The CDR3 is CSARAAGGNTIYF. CDR3 DNA sequence: TGCAGTGCTAGAGCTGCAGGAGGAAACACCATATATTTT.

Comments on this clonotype: Since no conserved phenylalanine or tryptophan closes the CDR3, a read error is the likely cause. This rearrangement joins TRBV20-1 to TRBJ1-5; TRBD1 is a possible D gene (6 bases). V was pared by 0 bases and J by 4 bases, with 13 bases between. CDR3 size: 15 residues. Germline CDR1 is DFQATT and CDR2 is SNEGSKA (reference sequence). The DNA for the CDR3 is TGCAGTGCTAGAGATACGACAGGAGGAAATCAGCCCCAGCATTCT. This encodes CSARDTTGGNQPQHS.

This clonotype was counted between two and nine times. The chain couples TRBV12-3 or TRBV12-4 to TRBJ1-5; tentative D call: TRBD1 (6 bases). V lost 1 base, J lost 3 bases, and 13 bases lay in between. This CDR3 is built from 16 residues. CDR3 amino acids: CASSLGTGAVNQPQHF. As DNA, the CDR3 is TGTGCCAGCAGTTTAGGTACGGGGGCGGTCAATCAGCCCCAGCATTTT.